A selection of T cell receptor beta chains follows, all from one sample in a study of Ad26.COV2.S vaccination and SARS-CoV-2 variants. TCRdb's copy holds only in-frame clones and misses some; the assay was immunoSEQ multiplex PCR. The sample includes some 250,000 clones, roughly 90% of them seen just once. Sequencing used peripheral blood, obtained in a trial of Ad26.COV2.S vaccine versus placebo. Every receptor here comes from a person aged 18-65 years who received the Ad26.COV2.S COVID-19 vaccine or a placebo. Both conserved end residues are part of each CDR3. The order of the fields is J gene, V gene, CDR3 protein.

TRBJ1-5 TRBV12-5 CASGLARQGPNQPQHF
TRBJ2-3 TRBV4-1 CASSQDLGADTQYF
TRBJ1-6 TRBV5-4 CASSLIQDNSPLHF
TRBJ1-1 TRBV2 CASNARNTEAFF
TRBJ1-6 TRBV4-3 CASSQVGGLGSPLHF
TRBJ1-5 TRBV3-1/TRBV3-2 CASSQKCQPRNQPQHF
TRBJ2-3 TRBV19 CASSNSGSRTDTQYF
TRBJ1-6 TRBV4-2 CASSPQGRDRANSPLHF
TRBJ2-7 TRBV10-3 CAIAQIAYEQYF
TRBJ2-7 TRBV6-5 CASRGPYEQYF
TRBJ2-1 TRBV4-2 CASSPGDLGTNEQFF
TRBJ2-2 TRBV5-1 CASSSAQGNAGELFF
TRBJ2-7 TRBV10-3 CAIRGQIMTYEQYF
TRBJ2-7 TRBV5-5 CASSLAGISYEQYF
TRBJ2-3 TRBV19 CASRATRTGTDTQYF
TRBJ1-5 TRBV18 CASSPKGQGGRAQHF
TRBJ2-1 TRBV6-5 CASSSADRPEQFF
TRBJ1-5 TRBV6-6 CASSGGRENQPQHF
TRBJ2-7 TRBV4-3 CASSLAGGDEQYF
TRBJ2-5 TRBV28 CASSPSFDRQETQYF
TRBJ2-1 TRBV6-1 CASSEATGEGRNEQFF
TRBJ2-3 TRBV4-1 CASSHPVTDTQYF
TRBJ2-5 TRBV9 CASSVGRTSGSTETQYF
TRBJ1-6 TRBV2 CARRKQGTNSPLHF
TRBJ2-3 TRBV6-1 CASSVGTGQSTDTQYF
TRBJ2-3 TRBV5-1 CASSMGTGISTDTQYF
TRBJ1-2 TRBV5-6 CASSVGDRTHYGYTF
TRBJ2-2 TRBV11-2 CASSASRGDTGELFF
TRBJ2-7 TRBV28 CASRGQGLYEQYF
TRBJ1-1 TRBV3-1/TRBV3-2 CASSHPTGGTEAFF
TRBJ2-7 TRBV4-2 CASSQGTGPSYEQYF
TRBJ1-2 TRBV9 CASSPGTGDNYGYTF
TRBJ2-1 TRBV7-2 CASSAQRGGLEQFF
TRBJ1-6 TRBV15 CATSRGLGAGYNSPLHF
TRBJ2-5 TRBV30 CAWSGNLGETQYF
TRBJ2-7 TRBV6-5 CASSRTGGPSYEQYF
TRBJ2-3 TRBV28 CASIRRALDTQYF
TRBJ2-5 TRBV5-6 CASSPRLSGNQETQYF
TRBJ1-2 TRBV11-2 CASRHTGGYGYTF
TRBJ2-7 TRBV6-1 CASSEAGTGVYEQYF
TRBJ2-7 TRBV7-9 CASSPFRAASGYEQYF
TRBJ2-5 TRBV5-1 CASSFGQGGQETQYF
TRBJ2-7 TRBV7-9 CASSLDGTPSYEQYF
TRBJ1-1 TRBV7-9 CASSPRQGTEAFF
TRBJ2-3 TRBV7-2 CASSHGTVSTDTQYF
TRBJ1-5 TRBV6-6 CASSPGTGGTRNQPQHF
TRBJ2-3 TRBV9 CASSVVVGTDTQYF
TRBJ2-7 TRBV19 CASSILARDRVKYEQYF
TRBJ1-5 TRBV4-2 CASSQDAAGGRQPQHF
TRBJ2-7 TRBV14 CASSPASGRSYEQYF